The 5 T cell receptor beta chains presented below share a single source sample, sequenced in a study of T cell responses to AZD1222 COVID-19 vaccine. The data were produced by immunoSEQ multiplex PCR, yet TCRdb's version contains in-frame clones alone and is incomplete. This table has 150,000 to 200,000 clones, 88% appearing once. Sequences were derived from peripheral blood, sampled 28 days after the second AZD1222 dose. These receptors were collected from an adult who received the AZD1222 COVID-19 vaccine.

The J gene is TRBJ2-2, the V gene TRBV19; D may correspond to TRBD1 or TRBD2 (6 bases each). CDR3 length equals 16 residues. V was cut by 5 bases and J by 0 bases, with 13 bases left in between. Germline CDR1 is LNHDA and CDR2 is SQIVND (reference sequence). CDR3: CASSLYGGANTGELFF. The CDR3 coding sequence is TGTGCCAGTAGTCTCTACGGGGGCGCGAACACCGGGGAGCTGTTTTTT. The variable domain in full, with the rest retrieved from reference TRBV19 and TRBJ2-2, is DGGITQSPKYLFRKEGQNVTLSCEQNLNHDAMYWYRQDPGQGLRLIYYSQIVNDFQKGDIAEGYSVSREKKESFPLTVTSAQKNPTAFYLCASSLYGGANTGELFFGEGSRLTVL.

J is TRBJ2-5 and V is TRBV6-2 or TRBV6-3; 8 bases align to TRBD2. V shed 6 bases and J 4 bases; nucleotides not matched to a gene: 10. The CDR3 contains 15 residues. Germline values: CDR1 MNHEY, CDR2 SVGEGT. CDR3 sequence (DNA): TGTGCCAGCAGCCATGCCGGGGGGGTACCAGAGACCCAGTACTTC. It translates to CASSHAGGVPETQYF.

The genes are TRBV5-1 and TRBJ2-7; 7 bases map to TRBD1. Per germline, CDR1 SGHRS and CDR2 YFSETQ. The ends lost 0 bases at V and 0 bases at J; junction bases unmatched: 3. CDR3 length: 15 residues. The CDR3 nucleotides read TGCGCCAGCAGCTTGGGACAGGGCATCTCCTACGAGCAGTACTTC. Its translation is CASSLGQGISYEQYF.

The chain combines TRBV7-2 with TRBJ1-2, with D perhaps matching TRBD1 (6 bases). This CDR3 region has 15 residues. Germline values: CDR1 SGHTA, CDR2 FQGNSA. With 1 base removed from V and 2 bases from J, the gap between germline ends came to 11 bases. In DNA form, the CDR3 reads TGTGCCAGCAGCTTAGATTCGGGGGCAAACTATGGCTACACCTTC. It codes for CASSLDSGANYGYTF.

This clone was recorded only once. CDR3 sequence: CASSTGINSPLHF. The CDR3 nucleotides are TGTGCCAGCAGTACAGGGATTAATTCACCCCTCCACTTT. The rearrangement links TRBV7-3 to TRBJ1-6, with D possibly being TRBD1 (6 bases). Trimming took 6 bases from V and 6 from J, leaving 9 bases between them. Germline values: CDR1 SGHTA, CDR2 FQGTGA. The CDR3 length is 13 residues. The full variable domain, with the rest looked up from reference TRBV7-3 and TRBJ1-6, is GAGVSQTPSNKVTEKGKYVELRCDPISGHTALYWYRQSLGQGPEFLIYFQGTGAADDSGLPNDRFFAVRPEGSVSTLKIQRTERGDSAVYLCASSTGINSPLHFGNGTRLTVT.